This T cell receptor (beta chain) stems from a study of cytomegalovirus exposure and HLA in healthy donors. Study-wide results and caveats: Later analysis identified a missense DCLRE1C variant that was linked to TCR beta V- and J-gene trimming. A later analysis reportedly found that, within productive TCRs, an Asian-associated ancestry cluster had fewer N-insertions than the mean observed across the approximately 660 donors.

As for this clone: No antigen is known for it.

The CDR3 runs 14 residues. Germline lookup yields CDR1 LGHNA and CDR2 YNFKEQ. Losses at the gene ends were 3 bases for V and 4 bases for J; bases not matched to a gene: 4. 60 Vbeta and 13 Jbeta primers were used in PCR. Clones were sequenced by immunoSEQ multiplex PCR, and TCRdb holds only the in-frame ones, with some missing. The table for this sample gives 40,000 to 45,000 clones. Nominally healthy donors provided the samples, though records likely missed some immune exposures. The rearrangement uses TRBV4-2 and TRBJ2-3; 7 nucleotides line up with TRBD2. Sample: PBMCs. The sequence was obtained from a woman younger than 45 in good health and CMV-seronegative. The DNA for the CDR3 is TGTGCCAGCAGCCAGAGGACTAGAGCAGATACGCAGTATTTT. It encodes CASSQRTRADTQYF.